This TCR beta chain was sequenced in a study of blood T cell repertoires in COVID-19. The overall study: From the United States, Italy and Spain came samples of acute and convalescent COVID-19. Nucleic acid was either cDNA or gDNA, and it came from T cells, B-cell-depleted T cells, or PBMCs.

In the original processing: Amplification from reference gene primers served as the basis for estimated nucleated cell counts. Here immunoSEQ multiplex PCR was the method, and the copy in TCRdb shows in-frame clones only, minus some. The V and J calls and clone size are taken from that table; D and trimming were inferred from the DNA. This table holds around 97,000 clones, 87% found once. Trimming removed 4 bases from V and 10 bases from J, with 15 bases in between. The CDR3 length is 14 residues. Germline V CDR1 and CDR2: SGHKS, YYEKEE (reference sequence). Sequencing was performed on peripheral blood. V is TRBV5-5 and J is TRBJ1-6; D is possibly TRBD1 (5 bases). The receptor was derived from a man between 50 and 59 years old in a cohort sampled during active COVID-19. The CDR3 nucleotides read TGTGCCAGCAGCGCCGACAGTCCTCGGTCACCCCTCCACTTT. Translation gives CASSADSPRSPLHF.